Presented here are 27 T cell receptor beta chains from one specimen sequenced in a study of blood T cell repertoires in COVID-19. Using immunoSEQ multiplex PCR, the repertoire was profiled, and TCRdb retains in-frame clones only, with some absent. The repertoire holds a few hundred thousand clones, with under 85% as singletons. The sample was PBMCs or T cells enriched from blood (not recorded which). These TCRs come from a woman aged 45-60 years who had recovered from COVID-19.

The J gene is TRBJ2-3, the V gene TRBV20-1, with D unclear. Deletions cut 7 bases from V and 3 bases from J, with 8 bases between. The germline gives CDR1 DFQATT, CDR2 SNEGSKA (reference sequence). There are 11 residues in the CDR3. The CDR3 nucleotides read TGCAGTGAACTACAAACAGATACGCAGTATTTT. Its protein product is CSELQTDTQYF.

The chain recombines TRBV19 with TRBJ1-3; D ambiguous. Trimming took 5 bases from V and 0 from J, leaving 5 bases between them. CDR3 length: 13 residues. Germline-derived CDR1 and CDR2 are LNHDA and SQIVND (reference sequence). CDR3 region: CASSQYSGNTIYF. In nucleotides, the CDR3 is TGTGCCAGTAGTCAGTACTCTGGAAACACCATATATTTT. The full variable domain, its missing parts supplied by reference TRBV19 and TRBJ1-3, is DGGITQSPKYLFRKEGQNVTLSCEQNLNHDAMYWYRQDPGQGLRLIYYSQIVNDFQKGDIAEGYSVSREKKESFPLTVTSAQKNPTAFYLCASSQYSGNTIYFGEGSWLTVV.

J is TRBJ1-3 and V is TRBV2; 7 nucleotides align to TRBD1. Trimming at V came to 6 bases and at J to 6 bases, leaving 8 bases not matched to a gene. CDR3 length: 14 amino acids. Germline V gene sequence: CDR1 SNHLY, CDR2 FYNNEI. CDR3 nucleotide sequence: TGTGCCAGCAGCATAGACAGGGTGGCAAACACCATATATTTT. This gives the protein CASSIDRVANTIYF.

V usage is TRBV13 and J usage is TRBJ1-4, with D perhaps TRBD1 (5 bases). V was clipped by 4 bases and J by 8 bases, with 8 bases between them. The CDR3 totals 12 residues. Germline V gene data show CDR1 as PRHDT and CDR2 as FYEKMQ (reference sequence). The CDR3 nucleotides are TGTGCCAGCAGCTGGAACAGGGAAAAACTGTTTTTT. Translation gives CASSWNREKLFF.

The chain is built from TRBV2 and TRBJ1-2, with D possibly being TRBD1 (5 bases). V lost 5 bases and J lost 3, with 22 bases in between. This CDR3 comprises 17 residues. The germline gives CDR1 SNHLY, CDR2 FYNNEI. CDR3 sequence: CASSPARGSGDYYGYTF. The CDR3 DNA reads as TGTGCCAGCAGTCCCGCGCGGGGCAGCGGGGATTACTATGGCTACACCTTC.

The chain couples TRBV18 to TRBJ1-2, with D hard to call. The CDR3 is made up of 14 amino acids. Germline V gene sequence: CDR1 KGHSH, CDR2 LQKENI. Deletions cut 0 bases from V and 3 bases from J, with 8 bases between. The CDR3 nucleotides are TGTGCCAGCTCACCACCGGCGGGAGACTATGGCTACACCTTC. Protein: CASSPPAGDYGYTF.

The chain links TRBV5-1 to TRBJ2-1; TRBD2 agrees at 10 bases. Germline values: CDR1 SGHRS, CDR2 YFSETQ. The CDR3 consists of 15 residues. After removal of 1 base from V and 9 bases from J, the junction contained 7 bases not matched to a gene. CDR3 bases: TGCGCCAGCAGCTTGTTGGCTAGCGGGGGTGGTGAGCAGTTCTTC. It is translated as CASSLLASGGGEQFF.

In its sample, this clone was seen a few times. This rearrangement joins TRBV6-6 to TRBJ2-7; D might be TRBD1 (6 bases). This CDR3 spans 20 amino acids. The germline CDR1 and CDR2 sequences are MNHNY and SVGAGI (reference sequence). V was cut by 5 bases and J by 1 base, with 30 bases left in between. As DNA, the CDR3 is TGTGCCAGCAGTCCGGGACCTCTGTCTCGCCGGGACAAGATATCCTACGAGCAGTACTTC. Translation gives CASSPGPLSRRDKISYEQYF.

CDR3 DNA: TGTGCCAGCAGCTCTCAGGGCGGAACTGAAGCTTTCTTT. It encodes CASSSQGGTEAFF. This chain connects TRBV7-3 to TRBJ1-1; D may be TRBD1 (5 bases). CDR1 and CDR2 (germline): SGHTA, FQGTGA. Between the trimmed V and J ends, which lost 4 bases and 5 bases, there was a span of 11 bases. The CDR3 consists of 13 residues.

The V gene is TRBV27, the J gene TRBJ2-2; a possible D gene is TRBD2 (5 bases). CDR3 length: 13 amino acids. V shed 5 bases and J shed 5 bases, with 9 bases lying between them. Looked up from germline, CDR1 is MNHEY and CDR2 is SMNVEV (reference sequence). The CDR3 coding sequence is TGTGCCAGCAGTACCGACTATACCGGGGAGCTGTTTTTT. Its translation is CASSTDYTGELFF.

This CDR3 is CASSPGTEGLYGYTF. DNA for the CDR3: TGTGCCAGCAGCCCCGGGACAGAGGGGCTCTATGGCTACACCTTC. V is TRBV5-4 and J is TRBJ1-2; 7 positions agree with TRBD1. The CDR3 has 15 residues. V shed 4 bases and J 4 bases; nucleotides not matched to a gene: 10. Germline CDR1 is SGHNT and CDR2 is YYREEE (reference sequence).

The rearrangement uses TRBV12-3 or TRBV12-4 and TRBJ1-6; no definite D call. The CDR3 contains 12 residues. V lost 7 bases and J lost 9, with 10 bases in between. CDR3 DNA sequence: TGTGCCAGCACCATCGGAGGTTCACCCCTCCACTTT. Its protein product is CASTIGGSPLHF.

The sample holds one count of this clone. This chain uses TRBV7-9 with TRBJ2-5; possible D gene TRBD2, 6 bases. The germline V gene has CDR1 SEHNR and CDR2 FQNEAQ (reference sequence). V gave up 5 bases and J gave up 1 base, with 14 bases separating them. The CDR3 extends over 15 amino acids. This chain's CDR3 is CASSPYHGGQETQYF. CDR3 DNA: TGTGCCAGCAGCCCATACCACGGGGGCCAAGAGACCCAGTACTTC.

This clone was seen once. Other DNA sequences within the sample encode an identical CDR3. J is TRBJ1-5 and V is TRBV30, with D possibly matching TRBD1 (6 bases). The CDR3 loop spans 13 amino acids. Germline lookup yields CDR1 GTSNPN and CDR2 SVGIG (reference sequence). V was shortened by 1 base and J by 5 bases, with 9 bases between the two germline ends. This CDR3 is CAWSGGGDQPQHF. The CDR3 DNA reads TGTGCCTGGAGTGGGGGGGGCGATCAGCCCCAGCATTTT. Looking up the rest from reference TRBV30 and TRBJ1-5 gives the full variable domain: SQTIHQWPATLVQPVGSPLSLECTVEGTSNPNLYWYRQAAGRGLQLLFYSVGIGQISSEVPQNLSASRPQDRQFILSSKKLLLSDSGFYLCAWSGGGDQPQHFGDGTRLSIL.

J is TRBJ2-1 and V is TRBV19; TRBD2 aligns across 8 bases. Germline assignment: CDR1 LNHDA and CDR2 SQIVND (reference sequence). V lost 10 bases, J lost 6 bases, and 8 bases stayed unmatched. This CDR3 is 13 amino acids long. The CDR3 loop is CATREVGSNEQFF. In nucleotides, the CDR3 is TGTGCCACGCGGGAGGTTGGGTCCAATGAGCAGTTCTTC.

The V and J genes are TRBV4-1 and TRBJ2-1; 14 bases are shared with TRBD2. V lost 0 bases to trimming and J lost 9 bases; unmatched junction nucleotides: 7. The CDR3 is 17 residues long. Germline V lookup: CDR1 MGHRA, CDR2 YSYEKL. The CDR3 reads CASSQDRFGLAGGEQFF. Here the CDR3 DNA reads TGCGCCAGCAGCCAAGACCGATTTGGACTAGCGGGGGGTGAGCAGTTCTTC.

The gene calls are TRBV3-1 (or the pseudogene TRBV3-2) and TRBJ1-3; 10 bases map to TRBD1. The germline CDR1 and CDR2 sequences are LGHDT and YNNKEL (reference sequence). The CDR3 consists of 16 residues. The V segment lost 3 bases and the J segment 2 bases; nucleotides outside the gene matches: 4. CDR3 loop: CASSQATGGPGNTIYF. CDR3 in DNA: TGTGCCAGCAGCCAGGCGACAGGGGGCCCTGGAAACACCATATATTTT.

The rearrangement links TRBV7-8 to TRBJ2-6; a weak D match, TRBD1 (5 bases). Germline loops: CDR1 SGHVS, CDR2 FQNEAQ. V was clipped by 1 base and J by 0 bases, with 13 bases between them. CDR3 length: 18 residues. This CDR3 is CASSLGQPRHSGANVLTF. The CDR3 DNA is TGTGCCAGCAGCTTAGGACAGCCGCGGCACTCTGGGGCCAACGTCCTGACTTTC.

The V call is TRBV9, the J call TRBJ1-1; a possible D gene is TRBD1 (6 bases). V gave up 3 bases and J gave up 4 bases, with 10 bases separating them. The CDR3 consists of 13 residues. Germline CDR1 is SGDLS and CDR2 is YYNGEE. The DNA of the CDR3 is TGTGCCAGCAGCGGGGGAGGGGGCACTGAAGCTTTCTTT. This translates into CASSGGGGTEAFF.

As DNA, the CDR3 is TGTGCCAGCAGCGTAGCTGGGGGGGTGAACACTGAAGCTTTCTTT. It is translated as CASSVAGGVNTEAFF. The chain combines TRBV9 with TRBJ1-1, with D tentatively TRBD1 (5 bases). Between the trimmed V and J ends, which lost 0 bases and 0 bases, there was a span of 9 bases. Germline CDR1 and CDR2: SGDLS and YYNGEE. The CDR3 loop spans 15 amino acids.

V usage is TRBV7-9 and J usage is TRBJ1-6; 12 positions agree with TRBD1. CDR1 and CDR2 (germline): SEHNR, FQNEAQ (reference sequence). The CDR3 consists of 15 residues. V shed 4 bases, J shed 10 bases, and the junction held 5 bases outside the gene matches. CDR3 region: CASSSGTGGASPLHF. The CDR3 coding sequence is TGTGCCAGCAGCTCCGGGACAGGGGGCGCGTCACCCCTCCACTTT.

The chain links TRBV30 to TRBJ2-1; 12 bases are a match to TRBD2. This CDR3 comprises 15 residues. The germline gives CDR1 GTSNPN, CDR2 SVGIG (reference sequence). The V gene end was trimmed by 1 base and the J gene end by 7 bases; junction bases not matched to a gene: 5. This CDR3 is CAWSGGLAGPNEQFF. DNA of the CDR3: TGTGCCTGGAGTGGGGGACTAGCGGGCCCGAATGAGCAGTTCTTC.

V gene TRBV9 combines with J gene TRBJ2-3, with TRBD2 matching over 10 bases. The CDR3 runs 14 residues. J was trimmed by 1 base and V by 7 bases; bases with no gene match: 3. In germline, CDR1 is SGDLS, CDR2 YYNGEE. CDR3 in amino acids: CASGLAGGTDTQYF. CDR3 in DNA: TGTGCCAGCGGGCTAGCGGGAGGCACAGATACGCAGTATTTT.

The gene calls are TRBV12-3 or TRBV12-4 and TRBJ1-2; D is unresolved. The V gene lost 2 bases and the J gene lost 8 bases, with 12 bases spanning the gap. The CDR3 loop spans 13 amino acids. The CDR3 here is CASSLRSASGYTF. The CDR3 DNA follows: TGTGCCAGCAGTTTAAGGTCGGCTAGCGGCTACACCTTC.

The CDR3 nucleotides read TGTGCCAGCAGCTTGGTAGGGGTCAATGAGCAGTTCTTC. Residues: CASSLVGVNEQFF. The rearrangement uses TRBV5-4 and TRBJ2-1; D is possibly TRBD1 (5 bases). The CDR3 has 13 amino acids. The germline V and J ends were trimmed by 0 bases and 6 bases, with 7 bases remaining between them. The germline V gene encodes CDR1 SGHNT and CDR2 YYREEE (reference sequence).

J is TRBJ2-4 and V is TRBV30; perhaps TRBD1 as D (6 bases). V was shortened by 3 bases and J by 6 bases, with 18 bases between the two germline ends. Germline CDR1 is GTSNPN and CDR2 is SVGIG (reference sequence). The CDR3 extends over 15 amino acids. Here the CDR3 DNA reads TGTGCCTGGAGGAAAGCCGGGACAATAGGAAACATTCAGTACTTC. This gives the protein CAWRKAGTIGNIQYF.

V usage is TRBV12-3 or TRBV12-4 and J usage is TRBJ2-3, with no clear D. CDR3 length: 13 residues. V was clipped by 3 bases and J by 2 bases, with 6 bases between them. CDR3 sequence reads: CASSFMATDTQYF. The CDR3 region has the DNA TGTGCCAGCAGTTTCATGGCCACAGATACGCAGTATTTT.